This T cell receptor beta chain was recovered during a study of blood T cells in healthy people across ages. There were at least 5.5 micrograms of total RNA extracted from every sample. PCR was performed a second time for about 7 to 12 cycles using a sample-barcoded 5' primer and a J-beta primer mix. Through a template-switch adaptor with 12 random nucleotides, each cDNA molecule received a tag. TCRdb re-called the 5' RACE reads through MiXCR, storing one row per CDR3 protein. The table records under 950,000 distinct CDR3 sequences, 20% to 25% of them present only once. This clonotype came up a few times. The V end lost 5 bases, the J end lost 0 bases, and 13 bases lay between the germline ends. Germline V gene lookup returns CDR1 SNHLY and CDR2 FYNNEI. The CDR3 totals 15 residues.

Sequencing used blood. The chain couples TRBV2 to TRBJ1-2; D remains unclear. This clonotype was obtained from a man aged 70 or older in good health. The CDR3 sequence is CASSPSEAANYGYTF. CDR3 nucleotides: TGTGCCAGCAGTCCCTCTGAGGCAGCTAACTATGGCTACACCTTC.